This T cell receptor (beta chain) was identified during a study of T cells in Graves' hyperthyroidism and ophthalmopathy. Concerning this clonotype: No antigen is known for it.

CDR1 is LGHNA, CDR2 YNFKEQ, per germline. The ends were cut back, 0 bases at V and 0 bases at J, with 8 bases in the middle. CDR3 size: 15 residues. Notes on the study in general: In the analysis, a 13 V-J model separated ophthalmopathy from stable hyperthyroidism.

RNA transcripts were the template for amplifying TCR beta CDR3 regions. The TCR CDR3 first-round RT-PCR relied on the HTBI primer set. TCRdb redid the calling of the multiplex PCR reads with MiXCR, one entry per CDR3 protein. The data show some 760,000 distinct CDR3 sequences, with 14% seen just once and 10% to 13% held by the top ten. This sequence joins TRBV4-2 and TRBJ1-2; D is uncertain. This receptor was obtained from a woman aged 18-29 years with Graves' hyperthyroidism. The sequenced sample consisted of blood. CDR3 loop: CASSQDATTNYGYTF. In DNA form, the CDR3 reads TGTGCCAGCAGCCAAGACGCAACCACTAACTATGGCTACACCTTC.